Shown below are 13 T cell receptor beta chains from a single sample sequenced in a study of cytomegalovirus exposure and HLA in healthy donors. Primers for the PCR totalled 60 Vbeta and 13 Jbeta. Assay: immunoSEQ multiplex PCR; the TCRdb copy retains only in-frame clones and omits some. The table lists roughly 200,000 clones, 77% of them singletons. The material sequenced was PBMCs. The origin of the receptors is a woman in her twenties or thirties in good health and CMV-seropositive.

The chain couples TRBV30 to TRBJ2-5; 14 positions match TRBD2. V shed 2 bases, J shed 2 bases, and the junction held 19 bases outside the gene matches. The CDR3 loop spans 21 amino acids. Germline-derived CDR1 and CDR2 are GTSNPN and SVGIG (reference sequence). For the CDR3, the DNA is TGTGCCTGGAGTTCCCATCCGCGACTAGCGGGAGGGCCATGGGGACAAGAGACCCAGTACTTC. Protein product: CAWSSHPRLAGGPWGQETQYF.

Points on this clone: Other DNA sequences in this specimen translate into the identical CDR3. The J gene is TRBJ1-2, the V gene TRBV28; TRBD1 might be the D (6 bases). Germline lookup yields CDR1 MDHEN and CDR2 SYDVKM. This CDR3 has 14 residues. V was clipped by 6 bases and J by 2 bases, with 13 bases between them. The CDR3 nucleotides read TGTGCCAGCAGACGCCCCACAGGGAACTATGGCTACACCTTC. Residues: CASRRPTGNYGYTF.

The chain uses TRBV29-1 and TRBJ2-7, with D possibly being TRBD2 (5 bases). Trimming removed 4 bases at V and 2 bases at J, with 18 bases between. CDR1 and CDR2 (germline): SQVTM, ANQGSEA. This CDR3 is built from 15 residues. CDR3 residues: CSVASSGSGAYEQYF. The CDR3, as DNA: TGCAGCGTTGCCTCCTCGGGGAGCGGAGCCTACGAGCAGTACTTC.

The chain is built from TRBV2 and TRBJ1-6; possibly TRBD1 for D (5 bases). Germline V gene sequence: CDR1 SNHLY, CDR2 FYNNEI. The CDR3 is 13 residues long. The germline V and J ends were trimmed by 2 bases and 8 bases, with 7 bases remaining between them. The CDR3 sequence is CASSEQGDSPLHF. The CDR3 nucleotides are TGTGCCAGCAGTGAACAGGGTGATTCACCCCTCCACTTT.

The V call is TRBV13, the J call TRBJ2-2; 11 bases are shared with TRBD2. The V gene end was trimmed by 5 bases and the J gene end by 2 bases; junction bases not matched to a gene: 7. CDR3 length: 17 residues. From germline, CDR1 is PRHDT and CDR2 FYEKMQ (reference sequence). The CDR3 DNA reads as TGTGCCAGCAGCCTAGTAGCGGGAGGGGGAAACACCGGGGAGCTGTTTTTT. This codes for CASSLVAGGGNTGELFF.

The chain couples TRBV30 to TRBJ1-1, with TRBD1 identical over 8 bases. After removal of 8 bases from V and 0 bases from J, the junction contained 2 bases not matched to a gene. The CDR3 sequence is 12 residues long. Germline CDR1 is GTSNPN and CDR2 is SVGIG (reference sequence). The CDR3 sequence: CAGDRLNTEAFF. The CDR3 DNA reads TGTGCCGGGGACAGGTTGAACACTGAAGCTTTCTTT.

This clone was observed once. The chain combines TRBV7-9 with TRBJ1-1, with D perhaps TRBD1 (6 bases). Germline V gene sequence: CDR1 SEHNR, CDR2 FQNEAQ (reference sequence). CDR3 length equals 15 residues. Trimming took 1 base from V and 1 from J, leaving 10 bases between them. The CDR3 DNA follows: TGTGCCAGCAGCTTAGGGGGGCATCCGAACACTGAAGCTTTCTTT. Amino acids: CASSLGGHPNTEAFF.

Only one count was recorded for this clone. J is TRBJ2-1 and V is TRBV5-1; 13 bases fit TRBD2. J lost 8 bases, V lost 2 bases, and 4 bases had no gene match. CDR1 SGHRS and CDR2 YFSETQ come from the germline V gene. This CDR3 has 15 amino acids. The CDR3 here is CASSLLAGGGYEQFF. CDR3 nucleotide sequence: TGCGCCAGCAGCTTACTAGCGGGAGGGGGCTATGAGCAGTTCTTC.

The rearrangement uses TRBV2 and TRBJ2-7; 10 bases are a match to TRBD2. Germline loops: CDR1 SNHLY, CDR2 FYNNEI. J gave up 3 bases and V 8 bases, and 7 bases lay outside the gene matches. This CDR3 spans 14 amino acids. CDR3: CASGQTSGRYEQYF. The CDR3 nucleotides are TGTGCCAGCGGTCAGACTAGCGGGCGCTACGAGCAGTACTTC.

In its sample, this clone was seen a few times. One end of the junction fails to match germline, which may point to a read error. This rearrangement joins TRBV7-9 to TRBJ2-2, with 11 bases fitting TRBD2. Germline V lookup: CDR1 SEHNR, CDR2 FQNEAQ (reference sequence). The CDR3 contains 15 residues. The CDR3 DNA is TGTGCCAGCAGCATAGCGGGAGGGCGGCTCGGGGAGCTGTTTTTT. It encodes CASSIAGGRLGELFF.

The rearrangement links TRBV29-1 to TRBJ1-2; the D is unclear. The germline V gene has CDR1 SQVTM and CDR2 ANQGSEA. This CDR3 spans 12 amino acids. V was trimmed by 1 base and J by 6 bases, leaving 9 bases between them. CDR3 in amino acids: CSVEAGIHGYTF. CDR3 in DNA: TGCAGCGTTGAAGCGGGGATTCATGGCTACACCTTC.

As DNA, the CDR3 is TGTGCCAGCAGTTTCTCACAGGGGGCCCGGTCCTATAATTCACCCCTCCACTTT. It encodes CASSFSQGARSYNSPLHF. V usage is TRBV27 and J usage is TRBJ1-6, with 9 bases that match TRBD1. Germline V gives CDR1 MNHEY, CDR2 SMNVEV (reference sequence). The CDR3 extends over 18 amino acids. The ends lost 3 bases at V and 1 base at J; junction bases unmatched: 7.

This clone showed up just a few times. This chain uses TRBV18 with TRBJ2-4; TRBD1 agrees at 11 bases. The CDR3 is 15 amino acids. The germline CDR1 and CDR2 sequences are KGHSH and LQKENI. J lost 7 bases, V lost 0 bases, and 2 bases had no gene match. The CDR3 sequence: CASSPPGQGGNIQYF. CDR3 coding DNA: TGTGCCAGCTCACCACCGGGACAGGGGGGGAACATTCAGTACTTC.